The sequence of this T cell receptor (beta chain) was determined in a study of T cell responses to AZD1222 COVID-19 vaccine (dated by TCRdb to the early 2020s). About the study as a whole: TCR sequencing was performed for about 240 trial participants, of whom roughly 200 were given two doses of AZD1222 and around 25 were given two doses of MenACWY control vaccine. Trial participants were enrolled by age into subgroups of 18-55, 56-69 and 70-plus years, and about 150, 27 and 61 TCR-sequenced participants, respectively, were included in these subgroups.

V and J lose 7 bases and 5 bases, and a span of 12 bases separates them. From the cysteine through the phenylalanine, the CDR3 covers 13 amino acids. The only DNA kept is the CDR3, 39 bases in frame from the first base. CDR1 and CDR2 are read off the germline V gene (reference sequence) as LNHDA and SQIVND. What the research found in general, with its limitations: Reportedly, close to half of the unique spike-specific TCRs recognized epitopes lying outside the regions that are mutated in the B.1.351 and B.1.1.7 variants. Most participants were white British and females outnumbered males, and the authors suggested that clonal diversity may have been underestimated. Because no day 14 peak-response samples were available, repertoires were characterized only after the peak T cell response. The vaccine-associated CD4 TCRs covered the entire spike protein, and the dominant responses fell in regions 160-218 and 743-854. A significant rise in spike-specific TCR breadth and depth was observed after two AZD1222 doses relative to day 0 and relative to MenACWY recipients. Only five to seven AZD1222 recipients were SARS-CoV-2 seropositive at baseline, limiting conclusions about previously exposed vaccinees. The 56-69-year group was small, and its depth increase did not reach significance, likely because of low power.

The time point label on this specimen signifies: about 28 days (+/-7) after the second vaccine dose. AZD1222 recipients whose second dose came at about 4 weeks and those whose second dose came at about 12 weeks were combined into one group, since spike-specific TCR depth and breadth did not differ between the two schedules. Vaccinee samples came from UK trials COV001 and COV002, including a single-blind randomized controlled phase 2/3 trial of AZD1222 (ChAdOx1 nCoV-19) in healthy adults. For TCRbeta chain sequencing, PBMC samples from trial participants were taken at day 0 and at day 28 after the second dose. The CDR3 regions of human TCRbeta chains were subjected to immunosequencing. Under the source paper's analysis protocol: Repertoire TCRs were checked for matches against a reference library of SARS-CoV-2-specific TCRs that had been generated using the MIRA antigen-specificity platform. Breadth meant the fraction of unique TCRs that were SARS-CoV-2-associated, whereas depth meant the fraction of total T cells that were SARS-CoV-2-associated. Using the MIRA data, every spike-specific TCR was mapped to the spike region that the TCR reacted to and assigned to either a CD4 or a CD8 class. Log10-transformed breadth and depth values were compared by one-way ANOVA with Sidak's multiple comparisons tests. TCRdb took over this immuneACCESS table, retaining in-frame rearrangements with V and J assigned. Such tables are incomplete; in checked studies, under half of the missing clones stem from an unresolved V gene, and the remainder is unexplained. That table gives V, J and clone size, and the DNA gave D and trimming. A total of about 81,000 clones appear in this sample, under 95% of them only once. About 9.9% of the sample comes from the top ten.

Of note for this clone: Its antigen is not yet known. No per-base quality is available; no much larger clone lies one base away.

The receptor comes from an adult who received the AZD1222 COVID-19 vaccine. This sequence uses TRBV19 and TRBJ1-3, with no confidently assigned D gene. This specimen consisted of peripheral blood, obtained 28 days after the second AZD1222 dose. The nucleotide sequence is given as TGTGCCAGTACCGCGGACCCCAGAAACACCATATATTTT. Its product reads: CASTADPRNTIYF.